A selection of T cell receptor beta chains follows, all from one sample in a study of vaccination effects on CD4 cells after COVID-19. Measured with immunoSEQ multiplex PCR; TCRdb has only the in-frame clones, and not every one. This repertoire shows 62,000 or so clones, roughly 80% found once; its top ten account for 12%. These receptors lack a known antigen. The sequences come from CD4+ T cells from PBMCs cultured with SARS-CoV-2 spike peptides, collected before COVID-19 vaccination. The receptors originated from a human donor who received a COVID-19 vaccine. The CDR3 runs from the conserved cysteine through the conserved F or W.

v_call: TRBV12-5; cdr3_aa: CASGFGSNTEAFF
v_call: TRBV7-2; cdr3_aa: CASSLAGRVPNTEAFF
v_call: TRBV18; cdr3_aa: CASSQGLGNTGELFF
v_call: TRBV15; cdr3_aa: CATSGGAGGEKLFF
v_call: TRBV24-1; cdr3_aa: CATSEPTENYGYTF
v_call: TRBV5-5; cdr3_aa: CASSLALWLATGELFF
v_call: TRBV5-1; cdr3_aa: CASSPPGTGGEKLFF
v_call: TRBV18; cdr3_aa: CASSPSQGHPGGTDTQYF
v_call: TRBV25-1; cdr3_aa: CASSGQLFPWGYTF
v_call: TRBV28; cdr3_aa: CASSIEGGGYWNNSPLHF
v_call: TRBV5-1; cdr3_aa: CASSPGQGARTGELFF
v_call: TRBV13; cdr3_aa: CASSLVGAVGETQYF
v_call: TRBV5-1; cdr3_aa: CASSMDPAGDGYTF
v_call: TRBV24-1; cdr3_aa: CATSRGQGNQPQHF
v_call: TRBV6-5; cdr3_aa: CASRASNNEQFF
v_call: TRBV11-2; cdr3_aa: CASSPAGVTGELFF
v_call: TRBV6-5; cdr3_aa: CGAKDRFLGNQPQHF
v_call: TRBV27; cdr3_aa: CASKPISGETNTGELFF
v_call: TRBV7-7; cdr3_aa: CASSLERRGEQFF
v_call: TRBV10-3; cdr3_aa: CAISEQIGTETQYF
v_call: TRBV18; cdr3_aa: CASSSLAGAGETQYF
v_call: TRBV9; cdr3_aa: CASSGQGLNYGYTF
v_call: TRBV7-2; cdr3_aa: CASSFEGALSYNEQFF
v_call: TRBV24-1; cdr3_aa: CATSEALAGGYEQFF
v_call: TRBV4-2; cdr3_aa: CASSQGGSGGASTQYF
v_call: TRBV7-2; cdr3_aa: CASSLALGSWDGYTF
v_call: TRBV24-1; cdr3_aa: CATSDPQGSSYNEQFF
v_call: TRBV2; cdr3_aa: CASSTDRGGHGYTF
v_call: TRBV9; cdr3_aa: CASSQRSPLKPSNQPQHF
v_call: TRBV7-2; cdr3_aa: CASSLARGRETQYF
v_call: TRBV28; cdr3_aa: CASWGRNSLNSPLHF
v_call: TRBV4-3; cdr3_aa: CASSQGAGREQPQHF
v_call: TRBV15; cdr3_aa: CATSRVFGGGPDTQYF
v_call: TRBV10-3; cdr3_aa: CAIGEGGNTIYF
v_call: TRBV7-2; cdr3_aa: CASSYRGGNQPQHF
v_call: TRBV20-1; cdr3_aa: CSALGGDTQYF
v_call: TRBV9; cdr3_aa: CASSVAPEISVWQPQHF
v_call: TRBV9; cdr3_aa: CASSPQQLNIQYF
v_call: TRBV11-2; cdr3_aa: CASSLDEPIDEAFF
v_call: TRBV7-2; cdr3_aa: CASSLALVAGDSDTQYF
v_call: TRBV5-1; cdr3_aa: CASSLRGNYGYTF
v_call: TRBV6-5; cdr3_aa: CASSYSRRYGYTF
v_call: TRBV6-5; cdr3_aa: CASISDRRGTGELFF
v_call: TRBV4-2; cdr3_aa: CASSQGRGTNTGELFF
v_call: TRBV19; cdr3_aa: CASSPGDSHQPQHF
v_call: TRBV7-8; cdr3_aa: CASSPQGGSGNTIYF
v_call: TRBV11-2; cdr3_aa: CASSNRGGTGVGETQYF